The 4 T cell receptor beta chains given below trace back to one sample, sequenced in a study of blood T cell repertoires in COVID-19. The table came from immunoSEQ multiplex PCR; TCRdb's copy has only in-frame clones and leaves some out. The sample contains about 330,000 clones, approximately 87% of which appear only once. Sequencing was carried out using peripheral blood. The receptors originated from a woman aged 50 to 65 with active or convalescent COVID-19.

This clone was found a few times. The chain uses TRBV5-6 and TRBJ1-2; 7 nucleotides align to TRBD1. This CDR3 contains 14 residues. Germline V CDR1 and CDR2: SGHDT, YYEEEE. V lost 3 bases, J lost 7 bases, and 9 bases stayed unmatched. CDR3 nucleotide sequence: TGTGCCAGCAGCTATTTGGAGGGGGCAGGTGGCTACACCTTC. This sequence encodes CASSYLEGAGGYTF.

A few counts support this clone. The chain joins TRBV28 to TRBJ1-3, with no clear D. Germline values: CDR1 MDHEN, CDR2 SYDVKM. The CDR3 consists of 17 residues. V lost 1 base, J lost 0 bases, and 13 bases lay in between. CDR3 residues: CASSLYTVQSSGNTIYF. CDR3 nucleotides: TGTGCCAGCAGTTTATATACAGTTCAATCCTCTGGAAACACCATATATTTT.

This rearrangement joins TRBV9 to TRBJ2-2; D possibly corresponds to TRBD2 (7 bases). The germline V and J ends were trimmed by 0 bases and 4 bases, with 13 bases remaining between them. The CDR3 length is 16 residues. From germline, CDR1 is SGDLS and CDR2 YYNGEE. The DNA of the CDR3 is TGTGCCAGCAGCGTAGGCCACGCGGGGGCCACCGGGGAGCTGTTTTTT. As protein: CASSVGHAGATGELFF.

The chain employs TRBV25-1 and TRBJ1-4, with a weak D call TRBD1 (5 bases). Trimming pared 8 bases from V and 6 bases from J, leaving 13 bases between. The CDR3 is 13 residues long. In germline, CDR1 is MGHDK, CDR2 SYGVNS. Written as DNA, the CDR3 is TGTGCCAGCGGAGGGGCCGGGGATGAAAAACTGTTTTTT. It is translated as CASGGAGDEKLFF.